This note documents a single T cell receptor beta chain sequence. This record belongs to a study of blood T cell repertoires in COVID-19. Study-wide context: Nucleic acid was either cDNA or gDNA, and it came from T cells, B-cell-depleted T cells, or PBMCs.

Germline-derived CDR1 and CDR2 are MDHEN and SYDVKM. The CDR3 spans 14 residues. The V and J ends lost 3 bases and 4 bases, in that order; junction bases with no gene match: 4. Profiled with immunoSEQ multiplex PCR; TCRdb holds only in-frame clones, not every one. There are roughly 30,000 clones in the sample; about 91% occur only once, and 25% to 35% lies in the top ten. The genes are TRBV28 and TRBJ1-2; TRBD1 aligns across 8 bases. Input material: peripheral blood. The source of this sequence is an elderly man with acute or convalescent COVID-19. The CDR3 nucleotides read TGTGCCAGCAGTTTCCAGGGGGCGGTCTATGGCTACACCTTC. It codes for CASSFQGAVYGYTF.